This TCR beta chain was identified during a study of patients and donors after allogeneic stem cell transplantation. Sample share makes this clonotype medium-sized. TCRdb re-derived calls from the RT-PCR reads in MiXCR, one entry per CDR3 protein. This sample carries about 87,000 distinct CDR3 sequences, less than 5% of them seen once, and the ten largest clones take less than 3%. The source of this sequence is a human donor who was either an allogeneic HSCT recipient or a stem cell or donor lymphocyte infusion donor (not recorded which). It is not recorded whose cells these are; they may come from a transplant donor. Sequenced input: blood, either unsorted or a sorted T cell fraction (not recorded which).

CDR3: CASSLVEGGYTF. For the CDR3, the DNA is TGTGCCAGCAGTTTAGTGGAGGGAGGCTACACCTTC. The rearrangement joins TRBV12-3 or TRBV12-4 to TRBJ1-2, with D unresolved. The CDR3 consists of 12 residues. The V end lost 1 base, the J end lost 8 bases, and 8 bases lay between the germline ends.